The TCR beta chain under discussion was sequenced for a study of response to subunit inactivated influenza vaccine. Study results and limitations: Authors suggested each seasonal influenza vaccination recruits few new T cells.

This clonotype was seen more than once but under ten times. The antigen remains undetermined. TCRdb used MiXCR to reprocess the RT-PCR reads, holding one entry per CDR3 protein. The data contain just over 300,000 distinct CDR3 sequences, roughly 22% of them singletons. Germline loops: CDR1 SGHRS, CDR2 YFSETQ. V was clipped by 0 bases and J by 3 bases, with 15 bases between them. CDR3 size: 16 residues. This sequence joins TRBV5-1 and TRBJ1-1; D is possibly TRBD1 (5 bases). Sample: PBMCs from blood, taken 21 months after vaccination. The sequence came from a man between 50 and 70 years old who received an inactivated influenza vaccine. Here the CDR3 reads CASSLGPTGPHTEAFF. CDR3 sequence (DNA): TGCGCCAGCAGCTTGGGCCCAACGGGACCGCACACTGAAGCTTTCTTT.